The rows below give T cell receptor beta chains drawn from one sample of a study of blood T cell repertoires in COVID-19. Only in-frame clones appear in the TCRdb table, and some are missing; sequencing was by immunoSEQ multiplex PCR. Of roughly 230,000 clones in the sample, more than 75% were seen once. Material for sequencing was peripheral blood. The source is a man in his forties with acute or convalescent COVID-19. Both conserved end residues are part of each CDR3. The order of the fields is CDR3 protein, CDR3 DNA, V gene, D gene, J gene, clone size. A D gene is named only where the DNA matches it firmly. Where a row states a size, it is once, few, many or the class of an expanded clone; other rows omit it.

CDR3: CASSYTTGEDNEQFF
DNA: TGTGCCAGCAGCTACACCACAGGGGAGGACAATGAGCAGTTCTTC
V: TRBV7-2
D: .
J: TRBJ2-1
size: .

CDR3: CASSQSGYNYGYTF
DNA: TGCGCCAGCAGCCAGTCAGGATACAACTATGGCTACACCTTC
V: TRBV4-1
D: .
J: TRBJ1-2
size: .

CDR3: CASSPGDYQETQYF
DNA: TGTGCCAGCAGCCCGGGGGACTACCAAGAGACCCAGTACTTC
V: TRBV7-3
D: .
J: TRBJ2-5
size: .

CDR3: CASSTGAGGVETQYF
DNA: TGTGCCAGCAGCACGGGGGCGGGGGGGGTGGAGACCCAGTACTTC
V: TRBV3-1/TRBV3-2
D: TRBD2
J: TRBJ2-5
size: .

CDR3: CASSDRSYGYTF
DNA: TGTGCCAGCAGTGACAGGTCCTATGGCTACACCTTC
V: TRBV6-2/TRBV6-3
D: .
J: TRBJ1-2
size: .

CDR3: CAWSPGTGLEKLFF
DNA: TGTGCCTGGAGTCCCGGGACAGGGCTTGAAAAACTGTTTTTT
V: TRBV30
D: TRBD1
J: TRBJ1-4
size: .

CDR3: CATSDSLSSGNTIYF
DNA: TGTGCCACCAGTGACTCCCTTAGCTCTGGAAACACCATATATTTT
V: TRBV24-1
D: .
J: TRBJ1-3
size: .

CDR3: CASSFARGWGETQYF
DNA: TGTGCCAGCAGCTTCGCCAGGGGGTGGGGAGAGACCCAGTACTTC
V: TRBV5-6
D: TRBD1
J: TRBJ2-5
size: .

CDR3: CAWSVNILTRGGYTF
DNA: TGTGCCTGGAGTGTAAACATCTTGACAAGGGGTGGCTACACCTTC
V: TRBV30
D: .
J: TRBJ1-2
size: .

CDR3: CASSQGRQGSSPLHF
DNA: TGTGCCAGCAGCCAAGGGAGACAGGGTAGTTCACCCCTCCACTTT
V: TRBV16
D: TRBD1
J: TRBJ1-6
size: .

CDR3: CASSNPRGDWNQPQHF
DNA: TGTGCCAGCAGTAACCCAAGGGGCGATTGGAATCAGCCCCAGCATTTT
V: TRBV6-2/TRBV6-3
D: .
J: TRBJ1-5
size: .

CDR3: CATNLGTGLYSNQPQHF
DNA: TGTGCCACTAACTTAGGGACAGGCCTTTATAGCAATCAGCCCCAGCATTTT
V: TRBV28
D: TRBD1
J: TRBJ1-5
size: .

CDR3: CASSGAGAGTWDEQFF
DNA: TGTGCCAGCAGTGGGGCGGGCGCGGGTACCTGGGATGAGCAGTTCTTC
V: TRBV6-1
D: .
J: TRBJ2-1
size: .

CDR3: CASSLAGPYEQYF
DNA: TGCGCCAGCAGTCTAGCGGGGCCCTACGAGCAGTACTTC
V: TRBV10-1
D: TRBD2
J: TRBJ2-7
size: .

CDR3: CASSVTEFTEAFF
DNA: TGTGCCAGCAGTGTTACAGAATTCACTGAAGCTTTCTTT
V: TRBV2
D: .
J: TRBJ1-1
size: .

CDR3: CASSQDRQGRAFF
DNA: TGTGCCAGCAGCCAAGATCGTCAGGGCAGAGCTTTCTTT
V: TRBV3-1/TRBV3-2
D: .
J: TRBJ1-1
size: .

CDR3: CASSLAGDRSHGYTF
DNA: TGCGCCAGCAGCTTGGCCGGGGACAGGAGCCATGGCTACACCTTC
V: TRBV5-1
D: TRBD1
J: TRBJ1-2
size: .

CDR3: CASRGGGVENEQFF
DNA: TGTGCCAGCAGAGGCGGGGGGGTCGAGAATGAGCAGTTCTTC
V: TRBV6-5
D: TRBD2
J: TRBJ2-1
size: .

CDR3: CASSLAGAANTGELFF
DNA: TGTGCCAGCAGCTTAGCGGGGGCCGCGAACACCGGGGAGCTGTTTTTT
V: TRBV7-9
D: .
J: TRBJ2-2
size: few

CDR3: CATSQQEGTEAFF
DNA: TGTGCCACCTCACAGCAGGAGGGCACTGAAGCTTTCTTT
V: TRBV15
D: .
J: TRBJ1-1
size: .

CDR3: CASSEVVAGLQETQYF
DNA: TGTGCCAGCAGTGAAGTTGTAGCGGGGCTGCAAGAGACCCAGTACTTC
V: TRBV2
D: TRBD2
J: TRBJ2-5
size: .

CDR3: CASSFIKQPYEQYF
DNA: TGTGCCAGCAGCTTCATAAAACAGCCGTACGAGCAGTACTTC
V: TRBV11-2
D: .
J: TRBJ2-7
size: few

CDR3: CSGNRGCGNTIYF
DNA: TGCAGCGGGAACAGGGGTTGCGGAAACACCATATATTTT
V: TRBV29-1
D: TRBD1
J: TRBJ1-3
size: .

CDR3: CASSLWGQENTGELFF
DNA: TGTGCCAGCAGTTTATGGGGACAGGAGAACACCGGGGAGCTGTTTTTT
V: TRBV28
D: TRBD1
J: TRBJ2-2
size: .

CDR3: CASIGRVYNSPLHF
DNA: TGTGCCAGCATCGGGAGGGTCTATAATTCACCCCTCCACTTT
V: TRBV6-5
D: .
J: TRBJ1-6
size: .

CDR3: CASEGGQDTGELFF
DNA: TGTGCCAGCGAGGGGGGGCAGGACACCGGGGAGCTGTTTTTT
V: TRBV28
D: .
J: TRBJ2-2
size: .

CDR3: CASREGGPPGELFF
DNA: TGTGCCAGTAGAGAGGGGGGGCCCCCCGGGGAGCTGTTTTTT
V: TRBV7-2
D: .
J: TRBJ2-2
size: once

CDR3: CASSIAQAGTEAFF
DNA: TGCGCCAGCAGCATTGCCCAGGCGGGGACTGAAGCTTTCTTT
V: TRBV5-1
D: .
J: TRBJ1-1
size: .

CDR3: CASSGQGEFSEQYF
DNA: TGTGCCAGCAGTGGACAGGGTGAATTCTCCGAGCAGTACTTC
V: TRBV2
D: TRBD1
J: TRBJ2-7
size: .

CDR3: CASSSDRAYGYTF
DNA: TGTGCCAGCAGCTCCGACAGGGCTTATGGCTACACCTTC
V: TRBV5-4
D: TRBD1
J: TRBJ1-2
size: once

CDR3: CASSINRANEQFF
DNA: TGTGCCAGTAGTATAAACAGGGCCAATGAGCAGTTCTTC
V: TRBV19
D: .
J: TRBJ2-1
size: .

CDR3: CAWSVTLGQLYGYTF
DNA: TGTGCCTGGAGTGTAACTTTGGGGCAGCTCTATGGCTACACCTTC
V: TRBV30
D: .
J: TRBJ1-2
size: few

CDR3: CASRSLLGGTYNEQFF
DNA: TGTGCCAGCAGGTCCCTATTGGGGGGAACCTACAATGAGCAGTTCTTC
V: TRBV28
D: .
J: TRBJ2-1
size: .

CDR3: CASILTPGQNNYGYTF
DNA: TGCGCCAGCATCCTGACACCGGGACAGAATAACTATGGCTACACCTTC
V: TRBV5-1
D: TRBD1
J: TRBJ1-2
size: few

CDR3: CASSLRDIPYEQYF
DNA: TGTGCCAGCAGCCTCCGGGACATTCCCTACGAGCAGTACTTC
V: TRBV5-4
D: .
J: TRBJ2-7
size: .

CDR3: CASSYAPGGTEAFF
DNA: TGTGCCAGCAGTTACGCCCCAGGGGGGACTGAAGCTTTCTTT
V: TRBV6-5
D: TRBD1
J: TRBJ1-1
size: .

CDR3: CASSQEEGRGYTF
DNA: TGTGCCAGCAGCCAAGAGGAAGGGAGAGGCTACACCTTC
V: TRBV4-2
D: .
J: TRBJ1-2
size: .

CDR3: CASRPDRLNGYTF
DNA: TGTGCCAGCAGGCCTGACAGGTTGAATGGCTACACCTTC
V: TRBV6-5
D: .
J: TRBJ1-2
size: .

CDR3: CASSKDRDGNSPLHF
DNA: TGTGCCAGCAGCAAAGACCGGGATGGTAATTCACCCCTCCACTTT
V: TRBV21-1
D: .
J: TRBJ1-6
size: .

CDR3: CASSASDRGLYEQYF
DNA: TGTGCCAGCAGCGCGTCGGACAGGGGGCTCTACGAGCAGTACTTC
V: TRBV7-9
D: TRBD1
J: TRBJ2-7
size: .